These 26 T cell receptor beta chains were sequenced from one sample in a study of OX40 agonist ivuxolimab in advanced cancers. Only in-frame clones appear in the TCRdb table, and some are missing; sequencing was by immunoSEQ multiplex PCR. The sample includes 100,000 or so clones, 90% to 96% of them seen just once. Specimen: CD4+ or CD8+ T cells sorted from blood, collected in a trial of the OX40 agonist ivuxolimab. Source of these receptors: an adult with an advanced solid tumor such as melanoma, head and neck, liver or kidney cancer.

This clone is a singleton in its sample. The chain employs TRBV28 and TRBJ1-2; 7 nucleotides agree with TRBD1. This CDR3 has 17 amino acids. CDR1 and CDR2 (germline): MDHEN, SYDVKM. V was pared by 4 bases and J by 4 bases, with 15 bases of the junction left unmatched. Written as DNA, the CDR3 is TGTGCCAGCAGTTATTTAACTACCGGGACAGAAATCTATGGCTACACCTTC. It translates to CASSYLTTGTEIYGYTF.

Here the CDR3 DNA reads TGTGCCAGCAGTTTATCCTCTAGCGGGCAAGAGACCCAGTACTTC. Residues: CASSLSSSGQETQYF. The V call is TRBV27, the J call TRBJ2-5, with 8 nucleotides matching TRBD2. From germline, CDR1 is MNHEY and CDR2 SMNVEV (reference sequence). V gave up 0 bases and J gave up 2 bases; unmatched junction bases: 2. CDR3 size: 15 residues.

The chain employs TRBV5-6 and TRBJ1-2; weak D call: TRBD1 (6 bases). This CDR3 has 14 residues. Between the trimmed V and J ends, which lost 4 bases and 1 base, there was a span of 11 bases. Germline V gene sequence: CDR1 SGHDT, CDR2 YYEEEE. The CDR3 DNA reads as TGTGCCAGCAGCATTGACAGGCTTAACTATGGCTACACCTTC. Translation: CASSIDRLNYGYTF.

This chain connects TRBV10-3 to TRBJ1-1; a weak D match, TRBD1 (6 bases). There are 15 residues in the CDR3. Germline CDR1 is ENHRY and CDR2 is SYGVKD. V was cut by 0 bases and J by 0 bases, with 8 bases left in between. This CDR3 is CAISESGQLNTEAFF. The CDR3 DNA sequence: TGTGCCATCAGTGAGTCCGGACAGCTGAACACTGAAGCTTTCTTT.

This chain uses TRBV6-1 with TRBJ2-1; no clear D gene. This CDR3 contains 18 residues. Germline V gene sequence: CDR1 MNHNS, CDR2 SASEGT. V lost 3 bases and J lost 2, with 20 bases in between. The CDR3 DNA sequence: TGTGCCAGCAGTGATCCTGCATCGCACCCAAGCCCCTACAATGAGCAGTTCTTC. Protein product: CASSDPASHPSPYNEQFF.

J is TRBJ2-7 and V is TRBV11-2, with D perhaps matching TRBD2 (5 bases). Germline CDR1 and CDR2: SGHAT and FQNNGV. This CDR3 has 15 residues. Trimming removed 3 bases at V and 0 bases at J, with 12 bases between. Here the CDR3 reads CASSFFPADSYEQYF. The CDR3, as DNA: TGTGCCAGCAGCTTCTTCCCAGCGGACTCCTACGAGCAGTACTTC.

The chain carries TRBV4-3 and TRBJ2-1, with 8 bases identical to TRBD1. CDR1 and CDR2 from the germline V gene are LGHNA and YSLEER. The CDR3 is 16 residues long. Germline trimming cut 4 bases from V and 5 bases from J; bases unmatched to any gene: 10. CDR3 loop: CASSLHISQGDNEQFF. In DNA, the CDR3 is TGCGCCAGCAGCCTCCATATATCACAGGGGGACAATGAGCAGTTCTTC.

V gene TRBV7-8 combines with J gene TRBJ2-1, with D unresolved. There are 16 residues in the CDR3. Germline CDR1 SGHVS, CDR2 FQNEAQ. Trimming cost V 5 bases and J 4 bases, with 18 bases left between them. DNA of the CDR3: TGTGCCAGCAGCGCTAACGCCGAGCGACCTTACAATGAGCAGTTCTTC. It codes for CASSANAERPYNEQFF.

This clone came up once. The chain recombines TRBV6-1 with TRBJ1-1; D remains ambiguous. Germline V gene data show CDR1 as MNHNS and CDR2 as SASEGT. The CDR3 runs 12 residues. V lost 4 bases and J 1 base, leaving 4 bases between the germline ends. The DNA of the CDR3 is TGTGCCAGCAGTGCGAGGAACACTGAAGCTTTCTTT. It yields the protein CASSARNTEAFF.

J is TRBJ2-7 and V is TRBV4-2; 8 positions match TRBD2. The germline V gene encodes CDR1 LGHNA and CDR2 YNFKEQ. This CDR3 contains 16 residues. Trimming removed 4 bases from V and 3 bases from J; junction bases left unmatched: 11. The CDR3 reads CASSPRGGGTFYEQYF. The CDR3 DNA follows: TGTGCCAGCAGCCCCCGGGGCGGGGGGACTTTCTACGAGCAGTACTTC.

This clone was counted once. The V gene is TRBV7-2, the J gene TRBJ2-7, with a tentative D call TRBD2 (6 bases). Germline CDR1 and CDR2: SGHTA and FQGNSA. CDR3 length equals 12 residues. Trimming took off 5 bases at V and 6 bases at J, with 11 bases between the two ends. CDR3 loop: CASSPTSSEQYF. The DNA for the CDR3 is TGTGCCAGCAGCCCGACTAGTTCCGAGCAGTACTTC.

The chain uses TRBV7-2 and TRBJ2-2; D is uncertain. The germline V gene encodes CDR1 SGHTA and CDR2 FQGNSA. V was trimmed by 4 bases and J by 3 bases, leaving 9 bases between them. This CDR3 has 14 residues. The CDR3 loop reads CASSSPLDTGELFF. In nucleotides, the CDR3 is TGTGCCAGCAGCTCGCCGCTGGACACCGGGGAGCTGTTTTTT.

With regard to this clone: Distinct nucleotide sequences in the sample also encode this CDR3. V usage is TRBV27 and J usage is TRBJ1-1; D unclear. The V and J ends lost 4 bases and 6 bases respectively, with 15 bases between them. The CDR3 consists of 14 residues. Germline lookup yields CDR1 MNHEY and CDR2 SMNVEV (reference sequence). In DNA, the CDR3 is TGTGCCAGCAGTTCCAGATACTCGGGCCCTGAAGCTTTCTTT. This sequence encodes CASSSRYSGPEAFF.

The rearrangement links TRBV15 to TRBJ2-7; TRBD2 is a possible D gene (5 bases). The V and J ends lost 0 bases and 5 bases respectively, with 17 bases between them. This CDR3 has 16 residues. Germline V lookup: CDR1 LNHNV, CDR2 YYDKDF (reference sequence). CDR3: CATSRDRVGGAHEQYF. The CDR3 DNA reads TGTGCCACCAGCAGAGACCGGGTAGGAGGTGCCCACGAGCAGTACTTC.

The DNA for the CDR3 is TGCGCCAGCAGCTTCAGCGGTGAAGCTTTCTTT. Translating it yields CASSFSGEAFF. This sequence joins TRBV5-1 and TRBJ1-1; D gene ambiguous. The length of the CDR3 is 11 residues. Germline-derived CDR1 and CDR2 are SGHRS and YFSETQ. V lost 2 bases to trimming and J lost 7 bases, with 6 bases between them. Complete variable domain (other parts from reference TRBV5-1 and TRBJ1-1): KAGVTQTPRYLIKTRGQQVTLSCSPISGHRSVSWYQQTPGQGLQFLFEYFSETQRNKGNFPGRFSGRQFSNSRSEMNVSTLELGDSALYLCASSFSGEAFFGQGTRLTVV.

This chain uses TRBV19 with TRBJ1-1; D is uncertain. There are 12 residues in the CDR3. The V and J ends lost 11 bases and 5 bases respectively, with 15 bases between them. From germline, CDR1 is LNHDA and CDR2 SQIVND (reference sequence). CDR3 coding DNA: TGTGCCGCGTCAGCGGGTGAAACTGAAGCTTTCTTT. Amino acid sequence: CAASAGETEAFF.

This clone was detected only once. V gene TRBV6-6 combines with J gene TRBJ1-1; D unclear. This CDR3 comprises 14 residues. V dropped 0 bases and J dropped 7 bases, with 12 bases sitting between them. Germline values: CDR1 MNHNY, CDR2 SVGAGI (reference sequence). The CDR3 region is CASSYSAPPSEAFF. In DNA form, the CDR3 reads TGTGCCAGCAGTTACTCGGCACCTCCGAGTGAAGCTTTCTTT.

The J gene is TRBJ2-1, the V gene TRBV19; D remains ambiguous. The germline CDR1 and CDR2 sequences are LNHDA and SQIVND (reference sequence). The CDR3 sequence is 11 residues long. The ends were cut back, 7 bases at V and 8 bases at J, with 9 bases in the middle. The CDR3 loop reads CASTNMYEQFF. In DNA, the CDR3 is TGTGCCAGTACCAACATGTATGAGCAGTTCTTC. Based on the CDR3 plus reference TRBV19 and TRBJ2-1, the full variable domain is DGGITQSPKYLFRKEGQNVTLSCEQNLNHDAMYWYRQDPGQGLRLIYYSQIVNDFQKGDIAEGYSVSREKKESFPLTVTSAQKNPTAFYLCASTNMYEQFFGPGTRLTVL.

The V call is TRBV6-5, the J call TRBJ1-5; D possibly corresponds to TRBD1 (5 bases). Trimming shortened V by 10 bases and J by 9 bases, and 13 bases separated the two germline ends. This CDR3 comprises 11 residues. Germline lookup yields CDR1 MNHEY and CDR2 SVGAGI. The CDR3 protein is CANGDGRPQHF. The CDR3 DNA reads TGTGCCAACGGGGACGGGAGGCCCCAGCATTTT.

The J gene is TRBJ2-7, the V gene TRBV6-5, with no clear D. Germline-derived CDR1 and CDR2 are MNHEY and SVGAGI. The CDR3 consists of 13 residues. V lost 6 bases, J lost 11 bases, and 20 bases lay in between. The CDR3 bases are TGTGCCAGCAGCTCGGGTCCCCCCAGCGAAAAGTACTTC. This sequence encodes CASSSGPPSEKYF.

This chain connects TRBV18 to TRBJ1-4, with D perhaps matching TRBD1 (5 bases). V lost 7 bases to trimming and J lost 8 bases, with 14 bases between them. The germline gives CDR1 KGHSH, CDR2 LQKENI. The CDR3 consists of 13 residues. CDR3 in amino acids: CASWGGVEEKLFF. The CDR3 nucleotides read TGTGCCAGCTGGGGAGGGGTCGAGGAAAAACTGTTTTTT.

This chain uses TRBV6-5 with TRBJ1-3; no clear D. The V and J ends lost 0 bases and 0 bases respectively, with 6 bases between them. Germline CDR1 and CDR2: MNHEY and SVGAGI. The CDR3 is 15 residues long. CDR3 sequence: CASSYSLSSGNTIYF. Here the CDR3 DNA reads TGTGCCAGCAGTTACTCCTTGAGCTCTGGAAACACCATATATTTT.

V and J are TRBV7-6 and TRBJ2-3; 11 positions match TRBD2. Trimming at V came to 5 bases and at J to 6 bases, leaving 7 bases not matched to a gene. Germline V CDR1 and CDR2: SGHVS, FNYEAQ. This CDR3 has 15 residues. The CDR3: CASSLSGGAMDTQYF. In nucleotides, the CDR3 is TGTGCCAGCAGCCTTAGCGGGGGGGCCATGGATACGCAGTATTTT.

This rearrangement joins TRBV5-4 to TRBJ2-1; perhaps TRBD1 as D (6 bases). CDR3 length: 12 amino acids. Germline V gene data show CDR1 as SGHNT and CDR2 as YYREEE (reference sequence). Trimming left V 8 bases short and J 9 bases short, with 15 bases between. The CDR3 loop reads CASKTGSGEQFF. The CDR3 nucleotides are TGTGCCAGTAAAACAGGGTCGGGTGAGCAGTTCTTC. Full variable domain (rest looked up from reference TRBV5-4 and TRBJ2-1): ETGVTQSPTHLIKTRGQQVTLRCSSQSGHNTVSWYQQALGQGPQFIFQYYREEENGRGNFPPRFSGLQFPNYSSELNVNALELDDSALYLCASKTGSGEQFFGPGTRLTVL.

The chain uses TRBV2 and TRBJ2-1; 8 bases agree with TRBD2. With V trimmed by 8 bases and J by 0 bases, 6 bases remained unmatched. From germline, CDR1 is SNHLY and CDR2 FYNNEI. The CDR3 is 15 residues long. CDR3 residues: CASGGSGSSYNEQFF. The CDR3 nucleotides are TGTGCCAGCGGCGGCAGCGGGAGCTCCTACAATGAGCAGTTCTTC.

The genes are TRBV2 and TRBJ2-6; no reliable D call. The V gene lost 5 bases and the J gene lost 1 base, with 0 bases spanning the gap. The CDR3 covers 12 residues. Germline lookup yields CDR1 SNHLY and CDR2 FYNNEI. CDR3 amino acids: CASSSGANVLTF. Written as DNA, the CDR3 is TGTGCCAGCAGTTCTGGGGCCAACGTCCTGACTTTC.